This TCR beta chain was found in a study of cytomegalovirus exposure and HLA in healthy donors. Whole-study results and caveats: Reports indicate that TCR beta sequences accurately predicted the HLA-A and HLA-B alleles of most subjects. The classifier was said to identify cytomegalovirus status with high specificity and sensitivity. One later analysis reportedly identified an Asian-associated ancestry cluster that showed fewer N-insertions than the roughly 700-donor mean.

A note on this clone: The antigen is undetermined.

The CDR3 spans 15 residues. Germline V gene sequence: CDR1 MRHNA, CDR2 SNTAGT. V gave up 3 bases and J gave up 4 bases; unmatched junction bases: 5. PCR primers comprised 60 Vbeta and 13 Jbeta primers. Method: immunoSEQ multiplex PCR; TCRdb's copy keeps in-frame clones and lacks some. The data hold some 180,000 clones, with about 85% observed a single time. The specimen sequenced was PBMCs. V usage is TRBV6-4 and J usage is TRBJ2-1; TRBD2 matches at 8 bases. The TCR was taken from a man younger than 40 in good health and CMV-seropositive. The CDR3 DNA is TGTGCCAGCAGTGAGTTACTAGCGGATTACAATGAGCAGTTCTTC. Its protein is CASSELLADYNEQFF.